Here is one TCR beta chain with its context. Because it lacks the conserved phenylalanine or tryptophan at the end, this CDR3 is likely a read error. The data stem from a study of tumor-infiltrating lymphocytes in primary liver carcinoma. Making TCR beta cDNA involved around 500 ng total RNA and a constant-region primer. Investigators got TCR beta libraries out of three nested multiplex PCR rounds, done with slightly modified ARM-PCR. It was with TRBV1-TRBV30 forward primers and a C-beta reverse primer that the first two PCR rounds were run, at about 9 cycles each. TCRdb analysed the multiplex PCR reads with MiXCR anew, one entry per CDR3 protein. The repertoire holds roughly 91,000 distinct CDR3 sequences, with approximately 71% as singletons. The CDR3 length is 15 residues. Germline V lookup: CDR1 SGHNT, CDR2 YENEEA. Unsorted bulk tissue (about 19-33 mg) underwent RNA and DNA co-extraction.

The receptor's source is a woman aged 55 to 70 with primary liver carcinoma and hepatitis B virus infection. The sample comprised liver tumor tissue from sampling region 5. As for subset: tumor region T5, tumor centre. The V gene is TRBV11-3, the J gene TRBJ2-7; 8 nucleotides line up with TRBD1. The CDR3 reads CTSSPGAGGNYEQYL. The CDR3 DNA is TGTACCAGCAGCCCCGGGGCAGGGGGCAACTACGAGCAGTACCTC.